The 24 T cell receptor beta chains listed next were all sequenced from one sample in a study of graft-versus-host responses after intestinal transplantation. Assay used: immunoSEQ multiplex PCR; TCRdb lists only in-frame clones, some missing. The table includes roughly 99,000 clones, roughly 86% detected once. No cognate antigen is known for these TCRs. Sequencing was performed on unstimulated CD4+ T cells sorted from spleen or lymph node cells, taken before transplant. The receptor source for this set is a human donor who was the organ donor for an intestinal transplant.

V gene TRBV19 combines with J gene TRBJ2-7; TRBD1 is a possible D gene (5 bases). The CDR3 is 13 residues long. V lost 6 bases and J lost 4, with 13 bases in between. Per the germline V gene, CDR1 is LNHDA and CDR2 is SQIVND (reference sequence). CDR3 amino acids: CASSRRQSYEQYF. The DNA of the CDR3 is TGTGCCAGTAGCCGAAGACAGTCGTACGAGCAGTACTTC.

The V gene is TRBV2, the J gene TRBJ2-1, with TRBD2 identical over 7 bases. V was pared by 2 bases and J by 13 bases, with 8 bases of the junction left unmatched. Germline V gives CDR1 SNHLY, CDR2 FYNNEI. The CDR3 has 13 residues. This CDR3 reads CASSELASGVQFF. CDR3 DNA sequence: TGTGCCAGCAGTGAATTGGCTAGCGGTGTCCAGTTCTTC.

The chain recombines TRBV4-1 with TRBJ1-1; maybe TRBD1 (5 bases). V shed 3 bases and J shed 1 base, with 9 bases lying between them. The germline gives CDR1 MGHRA, CDR2 YSYEKL. The CDR3 consists of 14 residues. The CDR3, as DNA: TGCGCCAGCAGCCAGCCGACAGCGAACACTGAAGCTTTCTTT. This gives the protein CASSQPTANTEAFF.

This chain joins TRBV2 and TRBJ2-5, with D possibly TRBD2 on 5 matching bases. The CDR3 loop spans 13 amino acids. The V end was cut by 6 bases, the J end by 4 bases, with 12 bases between. The V gene's germline CDR1 is SNHLY and CDR2 FYNNEI. CDR3 in DNA: TGTGCCAGCAGGGGTACCGGACTAGAGACCCAGTACTTC. Encoded protein: CASRGTGLETQYF.

This chain links TRBV4-1 with TRBJ2-5; 9 bases align to TRBD2. The V segment lost 0 bases and the J segment 5 bases; nucleotides outside the gene matches: 7. This CDR3 is built from 16 residues. CDR1 is MGHRA and CDR2 is YSYEKL in the germline V gene. The CDR3 is CASSQDQASGTETQYF. The CDR3 DNA reads as TGCGCCAGCAGCCAAGATCAGGCTAGCGGGACGGAGACCCAGTACTTC.

This sequence joins TRBV5-1 and TRBJ2-7; the D is unclear. V lost 4 bases and J lost 5, with 19 bases in between. CDR3 length: 15 amino acids. Germline assignment: CDR1 SGHRS and CDR2 YFSETQ. DNA of the CDR3: TGCGCCAGCAGCCCGGCAGCGTATCGGCTCCACGAGCAGTACTTC. Translation gives CASSPAAYRLHEQYF. Complete variable domain (other parts from reference TRBV5-1 and TRBJ2-7): KAGVTQTPRYLIKTRGQQVTLSCSPISGHRSVSWYQQTPGQGLQFLFEYFSETQRNKGNFPGRFSGRQFSNSRSEMNVSTLELGDSALYLCASSPAAYRLHEQYFGPGTRLTVT.

The J gene is TRBJ2-3, the V gene TRBV19; TRBD1 matches 8 bases. Losses at the gene ends were 3 bases for V and 0 bases for J; bases not matched to a gene: 2. In germline, CDR1 is LNHDA, CDR2 SQIVND (reference sequence). This CDR3 region has 15 residues. The CDR3 spells CASSMYRGSTDTQYF. The CDR3 DNA follows: TGTGCCAGTAGTATGTACAGGGGGAGCACAGATACGCAGTATTTT.

The rearrangement uses TRBV5-1 and TRBJ2-5; D is unresolved. The V end was cut by 0 bases, the J end by 2 bases, with 11 bases between. The CDR3 sequence is 15 residues long. Per the germline V gene, CDR1 is SGHRS and CDR2 is YFSETQ. Here the CDR3 reads CASSLVDKAQETQYF. In nucleotides, the CDR3 is TGCGCCAGCAGCTTGGTAGATAAGGCGCAAGAGACCCAGTACTTC. The variable domain in full, completed from reference TRBV5-1 and TRBJ2-5, reads KAGVTQTPRYLIKTRGQQVTLSCSPISGHRSVSWYQQTPGQGLQFLFEYFSETQRNKGNFPGRFSGRQFSNSRSEMNVSTLELGDSALYLCASSLVDKAQETQYFGPGTRLLVL.

This chain links TRBV4-1 with TRBJ2-2; tentative D call: TRBD2 (5 bases). Germline V gene data show CDR1 as MGHRA and CDR2 as YSYEKL. The CDR3 runs 15 residues. Trimming removed 0 bases at V and 5 bases at J, with 10 bases between. As DNA, the CDR3 is TGCGCCAGCAGCCAAGACGGGATTTCGACCGGGGAGCTGTTTTTT. Protein sequence: CASSQDGISTGELFF.

This chain links TRBV7-8 with TRBJ2-7; unclear D gene. This CDR3 region has 14 residues. Germline loops: CDR1 SGHVS, CDR2 FQNEAQ. The ends were cut back, 1 base at V and 2 bases at J, with 9 bases in the middle. The CDR3 coding sequence is TGTGCCAGCAGCTTAGAGGGCGGAGCCTACGAGCAGTACTTC. It encodes CASSLEGGAYEQYF.

This clone came up once. The J gene is TRBJ1-3, the V gene TRBV30; D remains ambiguous. Germline CDR1 is GTSNPN and CDR2 is SVGIG (reference sequence). Trimming took off 3 bases at V and 1 base at J, with 4 bases between the two ends. This CDR3 spans 12 amino acids. The CDR3 loop reads CAWSRSGNTIYF. CDR3 bases: TGTGCCTGGAGCCGGTCTGGAAACACCATATATTTT.

The gene calls are TRBV5-6 and TRBJ1-4; D is unresolved. Germline V CDR1 and CDR2: SGHDT, YYEEEE. Trimming stripped 1 base from V and 6 bases from J, with 13 bases between. This CDR3 has 15 residues. The CDR3 reads CASSLLRAPDEKLFF. The CDR3 nucleotides are TGTGCCAGCAGCTTGTTGAGGGCGCCGGATGAAAAACTGTTTTTT.

The rearrangement uses TRBV6-6 and TRBJ2-1; tentatively, D is TRBD2 (6 bases). With 4 bases removed from V and 7 bases from J, the gap between germline ends came to 17 bases. The CDR3 covers 15 residues. Germline values: CDR1 MNHNY, CDR2 SVGAGI (reference sequence). In DNA form, the CDR3 reads TGTGCCAGCAGTTCGGGACTGGACCTTGCGAATGAGCAGTTCTTC. It encodes CASSSGLDLANEQFF.

The V gene is TRBV19, the J gene TRBJ1-5, with unresolved D. The CDR3 loop spans 17 amino acids. V lost 5 bases to trimming and J lost 1 base, with 18 bases between them. From germline, CDR1 is LNHDA and CDR2 SQIVND (reference sequence). The CDR3 DNA reads as TGTGCCAGTAGTCCGACGGTTCCCACGACGAGCAATCAGCCCCAGCATTTT. This translates into CASSPTVPTTSNQPQHF.

This clone has more than one count but fewer than ten. The chain recombines TRBV7-5 with TRBJ2-7. TRBV7-5 counts as a pseudogene. The CDR3 is 16 residues long. The DNA of the CDR3 is TGTGTCAGAAGCTTAAGTCGGGGGCGGGTCTCCTACGAGCAGTACTTC. It specifies CVRSLSRGRVSYEQYF.

The rearrangement uses TRBV19 and TRBJ2-5, with D tentatively TRBD2 (7 bases). The CDR3 has 15 amino acids. The V end was cut by 4 bases, the J end by 5 bases, with 17 bases between. The germline V gene has CDR1 LNHDA and CDR2 SQIVND (reference sequence). The CDR3 sequence is CASSTRGGAEETQYF. CDR3 sequence (DNA): TGTGCCAGTAGTACCCGAGGGGGGGCGGAGGAGACCCAGTACTTC.

The chain employs TRBV10-3 and TRBJ1-4; TRBD1 is a possible D gene (5 bases). V was clipped by 4 bases and J by 0 bases, with 6 bases between them. Germline assignment: CDR1 ENHRY and CDR2 SYGVKD. The CDR3 totals 14 residues. CDR3 nucleotides: TGTGCCATCAGTGCGGGGGCAACTAATGAAAAACTGTTTTTT. This gives the protein CAISAGATNEKLFF.

Concerning this clone itself: Other DNA sequences in the sample encode the same CDR3. This chain uses TRBV18 with TRBJ2-5; 8 bases match TRBD2. The CDR3 consists of 14 residues. The germline gives CDR1 KGHSH, CDR2 LQKENI. With 3 bases clipped from V and 3 bases from J, the junction kept 3 bases outside the gene matches. For the CDR3, the DNA is TGTGCCAGCTCACCTACGGGGGGGAAAGAGACCCAGTACTTC. Translation gives CASSPTGGKETQYF.

V usage is TRBV6-6 and J usage is TRBJ2-7, with 8 nucleotides matching TRBD1. The CDR3 runs 14 residues. Unmatched junction bases numbered 4, after V lost 0 bases and J lost 6 bases. Germline loops: CDR1 MNHNY, CDR2 SVGAGI (reference sequence). CDR3 sequence: CASSYSDRVLEQYF. DNA for the CDR3: TGTGCCAGCAGTTACTCGGACAGGGTCCTCGAGCAGTACTTC.

The chain combines TRBV11-2 with TRBJ2-7, with D perhaps matching TRBD1 (6 bases). CDR3 length: 13 amino acids. Looked up from germline, CDR1 is SGHAT and CDR2 is FQNNGV. Trimming took off 5 bases at V and 2 bases at J, with 10 bases between the two ends. This CDR3 reads CASSPRTAYEQYF. Here the CDR3 DNA reads TGTGCCAGCAGCCCAAGGACAGCCTACGAGCAGTACTTC.

This rearrangement joins TRBV6-6 to TRBJ1-2; the D is unclear. This CDR3 has 13 amino acids. Germline loops: CDR1 MNHNY, CDR2 SVGAGI (reference sequence). V was shortened by 3 bases and J by 4 bases, with 9 bases between the two germline ends. CDR3 coding DNA: TGTGCCAGCAGTTATTGGCCGATCTATGGCTACACCTTC. Amino acid sequence: CASSYWPIYGYTF.

V and J are TRBV19 and TRBJ2-2, with TRBD1 identical over 9 bases. CDR3 size: 15 residues. Germline V gene sequence: CDR1 LNHDA, CDR2 SQIVND (reference sequence). Germline trimming cut 8 bases from V and 5 bases from J; bases unmatched to any gene: 9. In nucleotides, the CDR3 is TGTGCCAGTGAGCCGGGACAGGGTTCGACCGGGGAGCTGTTTTTT. Its translation is CASEPGQGSTGELFF.

The rearrangement uses TRBV27 and TRBJ1-5; tentative D call: TRBD1 (6 bases). There are 13 residues in the CDR3. V shed 8 bases and J shed 2 bases, with 10 bases lying between them. Germline V gene lookup returns CDR1 MNHEY and CDR2 SMNVEV (reference sequence). Here the CDR3 DNA reads TGTGCCAGCGCAGGGGAGGGCAATCAGCCCCAGCATTTT. Translated: CASAGEGNQPQHF.

This chain joins TRBV19 and TRBJ2-7, with D maybe TRBD1 (5 bases). This CDR3 has 17 amino acids. Germline-derived CDR1 and CDR2 are LNHDA and SQIVND (reference sequence). Trimming removed 0 bases at V and 5 bases at J, with 20 bases between. CDR3: CASSIDPTGPAAHEQYF. CDR3 sequence (DNA): TGTGCCAGTAGTATAGATCCTACAGGACCGGCGGCCCACGAGCAGTACTTC.